The clone carrying this TCR beta chain was seen more than once but under ten times. V gave up 5 bases and J gave up 7 bases; unmatched junction bases: 8. The CDR3 extends over 15 amino acids. Germline V gives CDR1 SGHAT, CDR2 FQDESV (reference sequence). The data were taken from a study of PD-L1 blockade in urothelial cancer. The time point denotes: pretreatment peripheral blood. Profiling relied on immunoSEQ multiplex PCR, and the TCRdb table lists in-frame clones only, not all of them. The sample contains roughly 39,000 clones, roughly 90% of which appear only once. The clonotype comes from a woman between 55 and 75 years old with urothelial cancer. Sequenced material: PBMCs, taken around atezolizumab (anti-PD-L1) treatment. The gene calls are TRBV11-1 and TRBJ2-4; 10 nucleotides align to TRBD1. CDR3 DNA sequence: TGTGCCAGCAGCCCGGACAGGGGGTCGTTGAACATTCAGTACTTC. Protein sequence: CASSPDRGSLNIQYF.